These 27 T cell receptor beta chains were all obtained from the same sample, sequenced in a study of cytomegalovirus exposure and HLA in healthy donors. The primer mix had 60 Vbeta and 13 Jbeta primers. Sequencing was performed with immunoSEQ multiplex PCR; in TCRdb, only in-frame clones are kept and a portion is missing. The sample comprises approximately 150,000 clones, approximately 71% of which are singletons, and 8.5% to 12% rests with the top ten. Sequencing used PBMCs. Receptors were obtained from a man younger than 40 in good health and CMV-seropositive.

The V call is TRBV5-1, the J call TRBJ2-2; D may be TRBD2 (6 bases). The length of the CDR3 is 15 residues. CDR1 SGHRS and CDR2 YFSETQ come from the germline V gene. V lost 3 bases and J lost 4, with 13 bases in between. The CDR3 sequence: CASSSGDFSTGELFF. The CDR3 DNA is TGCGCCAGCAGCTCGGGGGACTTTTCCACCGGGGAGCTGTTTTTT.

The chain combines TRBV29-1 with TRBJ2-7; unclear D gene. The CDR3 consists of 11 residues. CDR1 SQVTM and CDR2 ANQGSEA come from the germline V gene. Trimming removed 7 bases from V and 3 bases from J, with 10 bases in between. The DNA of the CDR3 is TGCAGCGGCGACCCGGGCTACGAGCAGTACTTC. It specifies CSGDPGYEQYF.

The gene calls are TRBV27 and TRBJ2-7, with a possible D match to TRBD1 (5 bases). V was clipped by 2 bases and J by 6 bases, with 11 bases between them. This CDR3 is 13 amino acids long. The germline CDR1 and CDR2 sequences are MNHEY and SMNVEV (reference sequence). CDR3 coding DNA: TGTGCCAGCAGTTTAGTACAGGAGTCCGAGCAGTACTTC. It is translated as CASSLVQESEQYF.

This clone was counted only a few times. The gene calls are TRBV9 and TRBJ1-2, with D possibly matching TRBD1 (6 bases). CDR1 is SGDLS and CDR2 is YYNGEE in the germline V gene. Trimming took 4 bases from V and 8 from J, leaving 18 bases between them. This CDR3 region has 14 residues. CDR3 coding DNA: TGTGCCAGCAGCTTTCTACAGGGTAAGGGCGGCTACACCTTC. This codes for CASSFLQGKGGYTF.

This chain links TRBV11-2 with TRBJ1-1, with D uncertain. Trimming pared 3 bases from V and 4 bases from J, leaving 9 bases between. The CDR3 runs 13 residues. Per the germline V gene, CDR1 is SGHAT and CDR2 is FQNNGV. The CDR3 coding sequence is TGTGCCAGCAGCTTCGGGGAGGGCACTGAAGCTTTCTTT. Translation: CASSFGEGTEAFF.

This clone came up once. CDR3 protein: CSASGGETQYF. The CDR3 nucleotides are TGCAGTGCATCAGGGGGAGAGACCCAGTACTTC. This chain links TRBV20-1 with TRBJ2-5; TRBD1 matches at 7 bases. Germline lookup yields CDR1 DFQATT and CDR2 SNEGSKA (reference sequence). This CDR3 has 11 residues. The J segment lost 4 bases and the V segment lost 6 bases, leaving 2 bases of the junction unmatched.

The V gene is TRBV5-4, the J gene TRBJ1-2; 12 bases align to TRBD1. Germline CDR1 reads SGHNT; CDR2 reads YYREEE (reference sequence). V was pared by 0 bases and J by 8 bases, with 8 bases of the junction left unmatched. This CDR3 comprises 16 residues. In nucleotides, the CDR3 is TGTGCCAGCAGCTTGGGCTTGGGACAGGGGGCGTTAGGCTACACCTTC. It specifies CASSLGLGQGALGYTF. Supplemented by reference TRBV5-4 and TRBJ1-2, the full variable domain reads ETGVTQSPTHLIKTRGQQVTLRCSSQSGHNTVSWYQQALGQGPQFIFQYYREEENGRGNFPPRFSGLQFPNYSSELNVNALELDDSALYLCASSLGLGQGALGYTFGSGTRLTVV.

The genes are TRBV7-9 and TRBJ2-1; D is uncertain. The CDR3 length is 11 residues. Trimming shortened V by 3 bases and J by 8 bases, and 5 bases separated the two germline ends. Per the germline V gene, CDR1 is SEHNR and CDR2 is FQNEAQ (reference sequence). The DNA for the CDR3 is TGTGCCAGCAGCTTTTATGATGAGCAGTTCTTC. The encoded protein is CASSFYDEQFF.

This chain links TRBV27 with TRBJ1-1; no definite D call. Trimming removed 6 bases at V and 0 bases at J, with 5 bases between. Germline CDR1 and CDR2: MNHEY and SMNVEV (reference sequence). The CDR3 runs 12 residues. The CDR3, as DNA: TGTGCCAGCAGCACTATGAACACTGAAGCTTTCTTT. It encodes CASSTMNTEAFF.

This clone was counted once. The chain uses TRBV28 and TRBJ1-5, with a possible D match to TRBD1 (6 bases). V lost 1 base and J lost 4, with 17 bases in between. Germline V lookup: CDR1 MDHEN, CDR2 SYDVKM. The length of the CDR3 is 17 residues. CDR3 coding DNA: TGTGCCAGCAGTTTATTTGCCGCCCCGCAGGGGAATCAGCCCCAGCATTTT. Translated, it gives CASSLFAAPQGNQPQHF.

The chain recombines TRBV28 with TRBJ2-1; D call uncertain. V lost 3 bases, J lost 4 bases, and 4 bases lay in between. This CDR3 is 12 amino acids long. Germline CDR1 and CDR2: MDHEN and SYDVKM. CDR3 amino acids: CASSFGYNEQFF. The CDR3 region has the DNA TGTGCCAGCAGTTTCGGGTACAATGAGCAGTTCTTC.

The chain is built from TRBV11-3 and TRBJ2-1; D is undetermined. This CDR3 has 15 amino acids. The germline V gene encodes CDR1 SGHNT and CDR2 YENEEA. The V end was cut by 3 bases, the J end by 0 bases, with 9 bases between. Here the CDR3 reads CASSFSRSSYNEQFF. In DNA form, the CDR3 reads TGTGCCAGCAGCTTCTCTCGGAGCTCCTACAATGAGCAGTTCTTC.

As DNA, the CDR3 is TGTGCCAGCACTAAACCGGACAGGGTCTCTGAAGCTTTCTTT. As protein: CASTKPDRVSEAFF. This chain connects TRBV28 to TRBJ1-1, with 8 nucleotides matching TRBD1. Germline V CDR1 and CDR2: MDHEN, SYDVKM. V shed 7 bases and J 6 bases; nucleotides not matched to a gene: 10. This CDR3 comprises 14 residues. Variable domain in full (rest from reference TRBV28 and TRBJ1-1): DVKVTQSSRYLVKRTGEKVFLECVQDMDHENMFWYRQDPGLGLRLIYFSYDVKMKEKGDIPEGYSVSREKKERFSLILESASTNQTSMYLCASTKPDRVSEAFFGQGTRLTVV.

The rearrangement uses TRBV15 and TRBJ2-3; 10 positions match TRBD2. The germline V gene encodes CDR1 LNHNV and CDR2 YYDKDF (reference sequence). The J segment lost 4 bases and the V segment lost 3 bases, leaving 7 bases of the junction unmatched. The CDR3 runs 16 residues. For the CDR3, the DNA is TGTGCCACCAGCAGGAGGACTAGCGGATCAGCAGATACGCAGTATTTT. It encodes CATSRRTSGSADTQYF. The full variable domain, in which reference TRBV15 and TRBJ2-3 provide the parts outside the CDR3, is DAMVIQNPRYQVTQFGKPVTLSCSQTLNHNVMYWYQQKSSQAPKLLFHYYDKDFNNEADTPDNFQSRRPNTSFCFLDIRSPGLGDTAMYLCATSRRTSGSADTQYFGPGTRLTVL.

This clone was picked up one time. J is TRBJ1-5 and V is TRBV28; D gene unclear. The CDR3 runs to 12 residues. Germline CDR1 MDHEN, CDR2 SYDVKM. V was shortened by 3 bases and J by 5 bases, with 5 bases between the two germline ends. The CDR3 DNA reads TGTGCCAGCAGTTTTTGGCATCAGCCCCAGCATTTT. It encodes CASSFWHQPQHF.

The rearrangement joins TRBV11-3 to TRBJ2-5, with 7 bases lining up with TRBD1. The germline V gene has CDR1 SGHNT and CDR2 YENEEA. This CDR3 contains 17 residues. V gave up 5 bases and J gave up 2 bases; unmatched junction bases: 14. CDR3: CASSPHPDRDEQETQYF. The CDR3 DNA sequence: TGTGCCAGCAGCCCACACCCCGACAGGGACGAGCAAGAGACCCAGTACTTC.

The chain carries TRBV14 and TRBJ2-1; a possible D gene is TRBD2 (5 bases). The CDR3 length is 14 residues. Germline V gene sequence: CDR1 SGHDN, CDR2 FVKESK. Trimming cost V 1 base and J 10 bases, with 14 bases left between them. CDR3 in DNA: TGTGCCAGCAGCCAAGGCCTAGCCCCCAACGAGCAGTTCTTC. Translated: CASSQGLAPNEQFF. The full variable domain, its missing parts supplied by reference TRBV14 and TRBJ2-1, is EAGVTQFPSHSVIEKGQTVTLRCDPISGHDNLYWYRRVMGKEIKFLLHFVKESKQDESGMPNNRFLAERTGGTYSTLKVQPAELEDSGVYFCASSQGLAPNEQFFGPGTRLTVL.

Note on this clone: The junction departs from the called germline gene at one end, perhaps through a read error. This rearrangement joins TRBV2 to TRBJ2-7; 7 positions match TRBD1. Germline V gene lookup returns CDR1 SNHLY and CDR2 FYNNEI. The CDR3 covers 16 residues. The CDR3 nucleotides read TGTGCCAGCAGTCCCCAAGGGACAGCTTCGAATTCACCCCTCCACTTC. Translated: CASSPQGTASNSPLHF.

This clone was seen only once. This chain links TRBV12-2 with TRBJ1-1. TRBV12-2 is marked as a pseudogene. The CDR3 is 14 amino acids. CDR3 in amino acids: CASRLMWWWESTVF. The CDR3 DNA reads as TGTGCAAGTCGCTTAATGTGGTGGTGGGAGAGCACGGTCTTT.

The chain has TRBV27 and TRBJ1-6, with 8 bases lining up with TRBD1. The length of the CDR3 is 14 residues. V gave up 4 bases and J gave up 7 bases; unmatched junction bases: 3. Per the germline V gene, CDR1 is MNHEY and CDR2 is SMNVEV (reference sequence). As DNA, the CDR3 is TGTGCCAGCAGTTGGGCAGGGGGCAATTCACCCCTCCACTTT. Translation: CASSWAGGNSPLHF.

The chain uses TRBV9 and TRBJ2-1; 10 nucleotides match TRBD2. The CDR3 runs 17 residues. Germline loops: CDR1 SGDLS, CDR2 YYNGEE. V shed 1 base, J shed 7 bases, and the junction held 11 bases outside the gene matches. The CDR3 DNA reads as TGTGCCAGCAGCGTACACAGAGCTAGCGGGAGTTTGAATGAGCAGTTCTTC. Its translation: CASSVHRASGSLNEQFF.

This clone appeared a few times. The chain employs TRBV27 and TRBJ2-2, with 7 positions matching TRBD2. This CDR3 has 14 amino acids. CDR1 MNHEY and CDR2 SMNVEV come from the germline V gene (reference sequence). V was clipped by 7 bases and J by 4 bases; unmatched bases: 6. The CDR3 is CASTSGGGTGELFF. The CDR3 DNA sequence: TGTGCCAGCACCTCTGGGGGGGGCACCGGGGAGCTGTTTTTT.

A few counts support this clone. The chain is built from TRBV5-1 and TRBJ1-1; 11 nucleotides line up with TRBD1. The V segment lost 4 bases and the J segment 6 bases; nucleotides outside the gene matches: 8. Germline CDR1 reads SGHRS; CDR2 reads YFSETQ. The CDR3 consists of 15 residues. The CDR3 region is CASSPGTGGEAEAFF. In nucleotides, the CDR3 is TGCGCCAGCAGCCCTGGGACAGGGGGAGAGGCTGAAGCTTTCTTT.

The chain has TRBV5-1 and TRBJ2-2; 10 bases are a match to TRBD1. The germline CDR1 and CDR2 sequences are SGHRS and YFSETQ. The V and J ends lost 4 bases and 0 bases, in that order; junction bases with no gene match: 12. The CDR3 is 19 amino acids. The CDR3 here is CASSKGQGSGGTNTGELFF. CDR3 coding DNA: TGCGCCAGCAGCAAGGGACAGGGGTCGGGAGGGACGAACACCGGGGAGCTGTTTTTT.

The rearrangement links TRBV27 to TRBJ2-1; TRBD1 matches at 11 bases. J lost 6 bases, V lost 4 bases, and 11 bases had no gene match. CDR1 and CDR2 from the germline V gene are MNHEY and SMNVEV (reference sequence). This CDR3 contains 17 residues. As DNA, the CDR3 is TGTGCCAGCAGTTCCCGGGACAGGGGGTTAAGGCGCAATGAGCAGTTCTTC. Its translation: CASSSRDRGLRRNEQFF.

V usage is TRBV2 and J usage is TRBJ1-1; the D gene is possibly TRBD1 (5 bases). CDR1 and CDR2 from the germline V gene are SNHLY and FYNNEI. The CDR3 extends over 13 amino acids. The ends were cut back, 0 bases at V and 5 bases at J, with 7 bases in the middle. The CDR3 spells CASSEAGATEAFF. As DNA, the CDR3 is TGTGCCAGCAGTGAAGCAGGGGCTACTGAAGCTTTCTTT.

The chain recombines TRBV7-9 with TRBJ2-1; 8 bases are shared with TRBD2. Trimming took 3 bases from V and 6 from J; bases not matched to a gene: 7. The CDR3 extends over 15 amino acids. CDR1 and CDR2 (germline): SEHNR, FQNEAQ (reference sequence). CDR3 residues: CASSLWRGATNEQFF. In nucleotides, the CDR3 is TGTGCCAGCAGCTTGTGGCGGGGGGCGACCAATGAGCAGTTCTTC.